This T cell receptor beta chain was profiled in a study of shared T cell receptors in the human thymus (dated by TCRdb to about 2021). About the investigation overall: The study examined how self-reactive, shared T-cell receptor alpha chains are generated in the human thymus.

This clone was observed a few times. The antigen it binds to is not known. No per-base quality is available; no much larger clone lies one base away. The receptor library was made with the immunoSEQ multiplex PCR assay. TCRdb carries this immuneACCESS record with in-frame sequences only. Its versions omit some clonotypes, under half of them owing to an unresolved V gene in the studies checked, with the rest unexplained. The sample table records 700,000 to 750,000 clones; 70% to 90% of these occur just once. The top ten hold about 0.011% of the sample. The CDR3 has 13 amino acids, counting the end cysteine and phenylalanine. Kept here is only the CDR3 DNA, which spans 39 bases and is read in frame from base 1. V drops 2 bases and J drops 4 bases, leaving 8 bases in between. For CDR1 and CDR2, the germline V gene lists ENHRY and SYGVKD. This sample was shared with a second study, whose subject was human thymus T cells. Taken from the second paper: The donors were immunologically healthy infants in Finland who had open corrective cardiac surgery for congenital heart defects. Thymus tissue was obtained as surgical resects removed during corrective cardiac surgery. Usage of V and J gene segments appeared to be biased in both the thymic and the peripheral blood repertoires. The related research found that thymic TCR repertoires overlapped highly between unrelated individuals. TCR alpha and beta repertoires from roughly eight infant thymus samples and four related peripheral blood samples were characterized in the study. The infant donors were roughly 7 to 244 days old, and the cohort included roughly six males and a couple of females. Thymocytes were released mechanically from tissue and stored at -70 °C as pellets of about 9.5-32 million cells. A QIAsymphony instrument was used to extract genomic DNA from the frozen cell pellets. The immunoSEQ multiplex PCR assay was used to amplify the TCRB and TCRAD loci from a standardized amount of quality-controlled genomic DNA. The amplicons spanned the V(D)J region and were long enough to cover the CDR3 and allow V and J genes to be identified. Amplicon sequencing was performed on an Illumina platform through the commercial immunoSEQ service. Primer bias and sequencing errors were corrected using previously described methods, and TCRAD and TCRB definitions followed the IMGT database. The repertoires were analysed using immunoSEQ Analyzer 3.0 and VDJTools for basic statistics, V/J segment usage, diversity estimates, rarefaction and pairwise overlap. Diversity was estimated with Chao1, ChaoE, Efron-Thisted, Shannon and inverse Simpson indices, and also on datasets down-sampled to the smallest sample. Repertoire overlap was determined by strict matching of CDR3 nucleotide sequence, V gene and J gene, and Jaccard-based multidimensional scaling clustering was applied. On average, thymus samples gave around 880,000 unique TCRB clonotypes, whereas blood samples gave 75,000 to 95,000.

The material sequenced was thymocytes. The sequence joins TRBV10-3 to TRBJ1-2; the D gene lacks a confident call. The clonotype was recovered from a girl in the first two years of life with a congenital heart defect. Donor details come from another sample of the same person, matched by shared clones. The nucleotide sequence is TGTGCCATCAGTGAGACCAGATTCTATGGCTACACCTTC. Translated, this is CAISETRFYGYTF.